This T cell receptor beta chain was observed in a study of Graves' ophthalmopathy and Graves' hyperthyroidism. A word on this clonotype: Its antigen is as yet unknown.

Amplification from RNA transcripts yielded the TCR beta CDR3 regions. Scientists carried out first-round RT-PCR using HTBI primers and then a second-round multiplex PCR. TCRdb re-called the multiplex PCR reads through MiXCR, storing one row per CDR3 protein. This table holds approximately 540,000 distinct CDR3 sequences, 39% found once. Certain patients, namely those with other autoimmune diseases, uncontrolled infections, pregnancy or lactation, were excluded. Diagnosis relied on clinical symptoms, serum thyroxine, TRAb, thyroid ultrasound and orbital computed tomography. Germline-derived CDR1 and CDR2 are SQVTM and ANQGSEA. The CDR3 covers 10 residues. With V trimmed by 7 bases and J by 7 bases, 3 bases remained unmatched. Points from the study as a whole: Also, most clonotypes expanded in the thyroid above 0.001 frequency appeared in blood. For predicting ophthalmopathy progression, the model had roughly 64% sensitivity and 72.22% specificity.

The clonotype comes from an adult man with Graves' hyperthyroidism. J is TRBJ1-1 and V is TRBV29-1, with TRBD1 matching over 7 bases. Sample: peripheral blood or thyroid tissue (not recorded which). CDR3 sequence: CSGRQGEAFF. DNA of the CDR3: TGCAGCGGAAGACAGGGTGAAGCTTTCTTT.